The rows below give T cell receptor beta chains drawn from one sample of a study of cytomegalovirus exposure and HLA in healthy donors. Sequencing used immunoSEQ multiplex PCR; TCRdb keeps in-frame clones, though not all of them. The repertoire holds 120,000 to 150,000 clones, about three quarters seen once, with approximately 15% in the top ten. Material: PBMCs. These receptors all stem from a human donor in good health. CDR3s include the opening cysteine and the closing phenylalanine or tryptophan. D genes are given only for firm matches. Not every row has a clone size; where given, it reads once, few, many or a size class.

j_call	clone_size	d_call	v_call	cdr3_nt	cdr3_aa
TRBJ1-1	-	-	TRBV19	TGTGCCAGTAGTGGGCCTATGAACACTGAAGCTTTCTTT	CASSGPMNTEAFF
TRBJ1-2	-	TRBD1	TRBV29-1	TGCAGCGTAGACAGGGGCCATGGCTACACCTTC	CSVDRGHGYTF
TRBJ2-7	-	-	TRBV28	TGTGCCAGCAGTTTGGAGGGGGCTAGCTACGAGCAGTACTTC	CASSLEGASYEQYF
TRBJ2-1	-	TRBD2	TRBV28	TGTGCCAGCAGTCCCCCTAGCGGGGGGGCCTGGGAGCAGTTCTTC	CASSPPSGGAWEQFF
TRBJ2-5	few	-	TRBV28	TGTGCCAGCAGTTTGCCGGCAGGGCGGGAGACCCAGTACTTC	CASSLPAGRETQYF
TRBJ1-5	-	-	TRBV21-1	TGTGCCAACCACCCCGCGCAGGACAATAGGTTAAATATCATCATAATAATGCCCCAGCATTTT	CANHPAQDNRLNIIIIMPQHF
TRBJ2-2	-	TRBD1	TRBV5-1	TGCGCCAGCAGCTTTACAGGGGGCGTCACCGGGGAGCTGTTTTTT	CASSFTGGVTGELFF
TRBJ2-7	once	TRBD1	TRBV5-1	TGCGCCAGCAGCGAATCCGGGACAGGGACCTACGAGCAGTACTTC	CASSESGTGTYEQYF
TRBJ1-1	-	TRBD1	TRBV9	TGTGCCAGCAGCCCAGGGGACAGGGTGGGGGGCACTGAAGCTTTCTTT	CASSPGDRVGGTEAFF
TRBJ2-5	-	-	TRBV5-4	TGTGCCAGCAACTTAGGAAGCGATATTGAGACCCAGTACTTC	CASNLGSDIETQYF
TRBJ2-1	few	-	TRBV29-1	TGCAGCGTTGAAGATCAGCGGGTAGGGGCCTACAATGAGCAGTTCTTC	CSVEDQRVGAYNEQFF
TRBJ2-7	-	TRBD2	TRBV15	TGTGCCACCAGCAGAGAACTAGCGGACAGCTCCTACGAGCAGTACTTC	CATSRELADSSYEQYF
TRBJ2-7	-	TRBD2	TRBV7-8	TGTGCCAGCAGCTTAGTGATTAGACCGGGACTAGGTTCCTACGAGCAGTACTTC	CASSLVIRPGLGSYEQYF
TRBJ2-1	-	TRBD2	TRBV27	TGTGCCAGCCGGACTAGCGGAAGGGGTGAGCAGTTCTTC	CASRTSGRGEQFF
TRBJ2-5	-	TRBD1	TRBV28	TGTGCCAGCAGTCCCGGGACAGGTCCACAAGAGACCCAGTACTTC	CASSPGTGPQETQYF
TRBJ2-1	-	-	TRBV6-1	TGTGCCAGCAGTCCCCGACAGGACCGTGAGCAGTTCTTC	CASSPRQDREQFF
TRBJ2-2	-	-	TRBV4-1	TGCGCCAGCAGCCTAGCGAGAACCACCGGGGAGCTGTTTTTT	CASSLARTTGELFF
TRBJ1-4	few	-	TRBV6-1	TGTGCCAGCAGTGAAGTATATTTCTCCGCAACTAATGAAAAACTGTTTTTT	CASSEVYFSATNEKLFF
TRBJ2-7	-	TRBD2	TRBV11-3	TGTGCCAGCAGCCCTTTGTGGGGGACTAGCGGCTCCTACGAGCAGTACTTC	CASSPLWGTSGSYEQYF
TRBJ1-1	-	-	TRBV4-1	TGCGCCAGCAGCCGCTTAGGGGTCACTGAAGCTTTCTTT	CASSRLGVTEAFF
TRBJ2-1	-	TRBD2	TRBV29-1	TGCAGCGTTGAACCTAGCGGACTAGGAGGTTACAATGAGCAGTTCTTC	CSVEPSGLGGYNEQFF
TRBJ1-2	-	-	TRBV20-1	TGCAGTGCTAGACAGGGAGGTGGCTACACCTTC	CSARQGGGYTF
TRBJ2-2	-	-	TRBV5-1	TGCGCCAGCAGCGACCGACTAGTATGGGTGTGCACCGGGGAGCTGTTTTTT	CASSDRLVWVCTGELFF
TRBJ1-1	once	TRBD1	TRBV5-4	TGTGCCAGCAGTTCCCGACAGGGGGCAATGAACACTGAAGCTTTCTTT	CASSSRQGAMNTEAFF
TRBJ1-1	few	-	TRBV4-1	TGCGCCAGCAGCCAAGTTATAGGACAGATGACAATGGGCCCGTTT	CASSQVIGQMTMGPF
TRBJ1-1	-	TRBD1	TRBV4-1	TGCGCCAGCAGCAGGACAGGGGACGGGGAAGCTTTCTTT	CASSRTGDGEAFF
TRBJ2-7	-	TRBD2	TRBV7-6	TGTGCCAGCAGCGCCGAGGGAGCGGGAGGATCCTACGAGCAGTACTTC	CASSAEGAGGSYEQYF
TRBJ1-6	once	TRBD1	TRBV30	TGTGCCTGGGCGGGACAGGGGAAACATAATTCACCCCTCCACTTT	CAWAGQGKHNSPLHF
TRBJ1-5	-	-	TRBV29-1	TGCAGCGTTGAAGAAGGGGCCCAGGTGGGATTT	CSVEEGAQVGF
TRBJ1-2	-	-	TRBV30	TGTGCCTGGAGTGTGGGGGCAGGCTATGGCTACACCTTC	CAWSVGAGYGYTF
TRBJ2-3	-	-	TRBV11-2	TGTGCCAGCCTTGCGGGGTCCACAGATACGCAGTATTTT	CASLAGSTDTQYF
TRBJ2-7	once	TRBD2	TRBV14	TGTGCCAGCAGCCATGATGCGGGAGGGTACGAGCAGTACTTC	CASSHDAGGYEQYF
TRBJ1-4	-	-	TRBV19	TGTGCCAGTTCGGCAGGGAAACTGTTTTTT	CASSAGKLFF